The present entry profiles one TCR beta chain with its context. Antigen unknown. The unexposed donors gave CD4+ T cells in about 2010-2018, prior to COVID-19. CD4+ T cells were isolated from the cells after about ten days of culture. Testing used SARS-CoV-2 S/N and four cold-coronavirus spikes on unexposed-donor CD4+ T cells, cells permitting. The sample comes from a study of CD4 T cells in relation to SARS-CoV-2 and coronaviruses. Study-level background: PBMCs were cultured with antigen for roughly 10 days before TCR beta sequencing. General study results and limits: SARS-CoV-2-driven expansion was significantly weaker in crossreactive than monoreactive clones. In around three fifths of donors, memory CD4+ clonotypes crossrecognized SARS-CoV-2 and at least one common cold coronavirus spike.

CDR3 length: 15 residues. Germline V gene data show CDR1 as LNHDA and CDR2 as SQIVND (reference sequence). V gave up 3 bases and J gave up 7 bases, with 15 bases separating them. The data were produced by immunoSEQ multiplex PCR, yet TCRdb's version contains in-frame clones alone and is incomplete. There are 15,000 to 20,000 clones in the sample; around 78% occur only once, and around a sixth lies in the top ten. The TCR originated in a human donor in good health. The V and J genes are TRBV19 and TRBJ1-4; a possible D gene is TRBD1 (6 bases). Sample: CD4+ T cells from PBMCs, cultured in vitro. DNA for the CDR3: TGTGCCAGTAGTATTGCCGGGCAGGGGTTTGAAAAACTGTTTTTT. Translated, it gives CASSIAGQGFEKLFF.